Below are 11 T cell receptor beta chains sequenced from a single sample in a study of shared clonotypes between healthy human individuals. Libraries were prepared by immunoSEQ multiplex PCR; TCRdb keeps only in-frame clonotypes and omits some of them. In the table there are about 560,000 clones, around 77% of which are singletons. The specimen was PBMCs. Receptor source: a woman in her 40s in good health. Some clones in this sample may be carry-over from other donors' samples.

The chain carries TRBV10-3 and TRBJ2-7; perhaps D is TRBD1 or TRBD2 (5 bases each). V lost 3 bases, J lost 5 bases, and 20 bases lay in between. The CDR3 is 16 residues long. Germline V lookup: CDR1 ENHRY, CDR2 SYGVKD. CDR3 loop: CAISDQTGSRDHEQYF. As DNA, the CDR3 is TGTGCCATCAGTGACCAAACGGGGAGCAGGGACCACGAGCAGTACTTC.

Only a few counts were recorded for this clone. The J gene is TRBJ2-1, the V gene TRBV27; a possible D gene is TRBD2 (7 bases). Trimming left V 3 bases short and J 9 bases short, with 15 bases between. The CDR3 covers 14 residues. CDR1 is MNHEY and CDR2 is SMNVEV in the germline V gene (reference sequence). CDR3 amino acids: CASSFEGGWGEQFF. The CDR3 DNA follows: TGTGCCAGCAGTTTTGAGGGGGGGTGGGGTGAGCAGTTCTTC.

Comments on this clone: This may arise from a read error, as a much more abundant clone is one base away. The same CDR3 is also encoded by other DNA sequences in this sample. The gene calls are TRBV11-1 and TRBJ2-1; D ambiguous. Germline V gene sequence: CDR1 SGHAT, CDR2 FQDESV (reference sequence). The CDR3 totals 12 residues. In DNA form, the CDR3 reads TGTGCCAGCAGCTCCTCCTTAAGTGAGCAATTCTTC. Translating it yields CASSSSLSEQFF.

The rearrangement joins TRBV5-6 to TRBJ1-2, with a weak D call TRBD1 (6 bases). Germline CDR1 and CDR2: SGHDT and YYEEEE. Trimming took off 1 base at V and 3 bases at J, with 10 bases between the two ends. The CDR3 is 14 amino acids. CDR3 residues: CASSLRGYDYGYTF. The CDR3 DNA sequence: TGTGCCAGCAGCTTGAGGGGGTACGACTATGGCTACACCTTC.

The chain combines TRBV4-3 with TRBJ2-1; D unclear. This CDR3 region has 17 residues. V was clipped by 0 bases and J by 4 bases, with 16 bases between them. Germline CDR1 LGHNA, CDR2 YSLEER. In DNA form, the CDR3 reads TGCGCCAGCAGCCAAGATGGCCGGGCTAGAGGATACAATGAGCAGTTCTTC. This sequence encodes CASSQDGRARGYNEQFF.

This clone has a handful of counts. V gene TRBV5-1 combines with J gene TRBJ2-1; D call uncertain. Trimming took off 4 bases at V and 10 bases at J, with 15 bases between the two ends. Germline-derived CDR1 and CDR2 are SGHRS and YFSETQ. The CDR3 is 13 residues long. Here the CDR3 DNA reads TGCGCCAGCAGCGCCAACGTAGCTTCCGAGCAGTTCTTC. Protein: CASSANVASEQFF.

This chain's CDR3 is CASSFTGGTTNEKLFF. For the CDR3, the DNA is TGTGCCAGCAGCTTCACAGGGGGGACAACTAATGAAAAACTGTTTTTT. The rearrangement joins TRBV13 to TRBJ1-4; 8 bases map to TRBD1. CDR1 PRHDT and CDR2 FYEKMQ come from the germline V gene (reference sequence). The J segment lost 0 bases and the V segment lost 3 bases, leaving 3 bases of the junction unmatched. The CDR3 extends over 16 amino acids.

This rearrangement joins TRBV6-1 to TRBJ1-5; D remains unclear. Germline-derived CDR1 and CDR2 are MNHNS and SASEGT. Deletions cut 4 bases from V and 12 bases from J, with 10 bases between. This CDR3 has 11 residues. The CDR3 protein is CASSVNTFQHF. CDR3 sequence (DNA): TGTGCCAGCAGTGTGAATACCTTCCAGCATTTT.

The chain recombines TRBV7-2 with TRBJ2-4; D unclear. Germline values: CDR1 SGHTA, CDR2 FQGNSA. V was pared by 5 bases and J by 8 bases, with 13 bases between. CDR3 length: 13 amino acids. The CDR3 reads CASSPEVGDIQYF. The CDR3 region has the DNA TGTGCCAGCAGCCCAGAGGTCGGAGACATTCAGTACTTC. Based on the CDR3 plus reference TRBV7-2 and TRBJ2-4, the full variable domain is GAGVSQSPSNKVTEKGKDVELRCDPISGHTALYWYRQSLGQGLEFLIYFQGNSAPDKSGLPSDRFSAERTGGSVSTLTIQRTQQEDSAVYLCASSPEVGDIQYFGAGTRLSVL.

The rearrangement links TRBV5-1 to TRBJ2-7, with TRBD2 as a possible D gene (6 bases). In germline, CDR1 is SGHRS, CDR2 YFSETQ. This CDR3 has 14 residues. Trimming removed 0 bases from V and 6 bases from J, with 13 bases in between. CDR3 nucleotides: TGCGCCAGCAGCTTGGGGGAGACTAGATCCGAGCAGTACTTC. It yields the protein CASSLGETRSEQYF.

A word on this clone: In the same sample, other DNA sequences code for this CDR3. The rearrangement links TRBV18 to TRBJ2-7; 11 positions match TRBD2. Germline V gene sequence: CDR1 KGHSH, CDR2 LQKENI. J lost 0 bases, V lost 1 base, and 2 bases had no gene match. The length of the CDR3 is 16 residues. The CDR3 spells CASSPRGLAASYEQYF. The CDR3 DNA follows: TGTGCCAGCTCACCACGGGGACTAGCGGCCTCCTACGAGCAGTACTTC. Based on the CDR3 plus reference TRBV18 and TRBJ2-7, the full variable domain is NAGVMQNPRHLVRRRGQEARLRCSPMKGHSHVYWYRQLPEEGLKFMVYLQKENIIDESGMPKERFSAEFPKEGPSILRIQQVVRGDSAAYFCASSPRGLAASYEQYFGPGTRLTVT.